The next 25 T cell receptor beta chains were all read from a single sample in a study of neurological immune-mediated disorders. Using its own MiXCR run on the 5' RACE reads, TCRdb lists one record per CDR3 protein. The table includes under 85,000 distinct CDR3 sequences, 10% to 13% detected once. Sequenced sample: PBMCs. Source of these receptors: a middle-aged man in good health.

This clonotype occurred many times. The rearrangement uses TRBV28 and TRBJ1-5; tentative D call: TRBD1 (5 bases). This CDR3 contains 14 residues. The germline V gene encodes CDR1 MDHEN and CDR2 SYDVKM. The V and J ends lost 7 bases and 2 bases respectively, with 12 bases between them. CDR3 in amino acids: CASNSWGGNQPQHF. The CDR3 DNA reads as TGTGCCAGCAACTCTTGGGGCGGCAATCAGCCCCAGCATTTT. Combining the CDR3 with reference TRBV28 and TRBJ1-5 gives the whole variable domain DVKVTQSSRYLVKRTGEKVFLECVQDMDHENMFWYRQDPGLGLRLIYFSYDVKMKEKGDIPEGYSVSREKKERFSLILESASTNQTSMYLCASNSWGGNQPQHFGDGTRLSIL.

The rearrangement links TRBV11-2 to TRBJ1-1; the D gene is possibly TRBD1 (5 bases). Between the trimmed V and J ends, which lost 5 bases and 5 bases, there was a span of 18 bases. The CDR3 spans 15 residues. The germline CDR1 and CDR2 sequences are SGHAT and FQNNGV. This CDR3 is CASSMDVGPGTEAFF. CDR3 coding DNA: TGTGCCAGCAGCATGGATGTGGGGCCGGGGACTGAAGCTTTCTTT.

J is TRBJ2-1 and V is TRBV2; D remains unclear. V was cut by 4 bases and J by 12 bases, with 7 bases left in between. The CDR3 runs 10 residues. Germline V lookup: CDR1 SNHLY, CDR2 FYNNEI. The CDR3 DNA sequence: TGTGCCAGCAGTGCTCCTGGGCAGTTCTTC. It yields the protein CASSAPGQFF.

This clonotype has a count of ten or more. The chain has TRBV5-1 and TRBJ1-2, with unresolved D. The V end was cut by 0 bases, the J end by 0 bases, with 3 bases between. The CDR3 totals 13 residues. Germline CDR1 SGHRS, CDR2 YFSETQ. CDR3: CASSLGTNYGYTF. Here the CDR3 DNA reads TGCGCCAGCAGCTTGGGGACTAACTATGGCTACACCTTC. Full variable domain (outside the CDR3, taken from reference TRBV5-1 and TRBJ1-2): KAGVTQTPRYLIKTRGQQVTLSCSPISGHRSVSWYQQTPGQGLQFLFEYFSETQRNKGNFPGRFSGRQFSNSRSEMNVSTLELGDSALYLCASSLGTNYGYTFGSGTRLTVV.

This clonotype showed up many times. V is TRBV5-1 and J is TRBJ2-2; D gene uncertain. Between the trimmed V and J ends, which lost 0 bases and 1 base, there was a span of 4 bases. Germline loops: CDR1 SGHRS, CDR2 YFSETQ. The length of the CDR3 is 14 residues. The CDR3 bases are TGCGCCAGCAGCTTGGCGGGGAACACCGGGGAGCTGTTTTTT. This gives the protein CASSLAGNTGELFF.

This clonotype appeared many times. The CDR3, as DNA: TGTGCCAGCAGTCCACCCGGACAGTCCTACGAGCAGTACTTC. This sequence encodes CASSPPGQSYEQYF. This rearrangement joins TRBV28 to TRBJ2-7; D is possibly TRBD1 (6 bases). The CDR3 sequence is 14 residues long. Germline CDR1 is MDHEN and CDR2 is SYDVKM. Trimming removed 5 bases from V and 1 base from J, with 12 bases in between.

This clonotype was recorded many times. The chain has TRBV15 and TRBJ2-1; TRBD1 might be the D (6 bases). The germline V gene encodes CDR1 LNHNV and CDR2 YYDKDF (reference sequence). The CDR3 runs to 19 residues. Trimming cost V 0 bases and J 3 bases, with 21 bases left between them. For the CDR3, the DNA is TGTGCCACCAGCAGAGATTCGTTTATTTCGTCAGGGGACTACAATGAGCAGTTCTTC. The encoded protein is CATSRDSFISSGDYNEQFF.

There are many counts of this clonotype. V and J are TRBV7-9 and TRBJ2-5; D may be TRBD2 (5 bases). The CDR3 has 17 amino acids. In germline, CDR1 is SEHNR, CDR2 FQNEAQ (reference sequence). V dropped 4 bases and J dropped 2 bases, with 20 bases sitting between them. The CDR3, as DNA: TGTGCCAGCAGCTCGACCCTAGCTGGCGGCCAACAAGAGACCCAGTACTTC. Amino acids: CASSSTLAGGQQETQYF.

This clonotype has a handful of counts. V usage is TRBV15 and J usage is TRBJ2-5; TRBD1 might be the D (6 bases). Germline assignment: CDR1 LNHNV and CDR2 YYDKDF (reference sequence). CDR3 length equals 14 residues. V lost 5 bases and J lost 3, with 13 bases in between. CDR3 amino acids: CATSVQGEEETQYF. In DNA, the CDR3 is TGTGCCACCAGCGTACAGGGAGAAGAAGAGACCCAGTACTTC.

This clonotype was detected ten times or more. The chain couples TRBV6-5 to TRBJ1-1; D is perhaps TRBD1 (5 bases). In germline, CDR1 is MNHEY, CDR2 SVGAGI. The CDR3 spans 16 residues. The germline V and J ends were trimmed by 5 bases and 4 bases, with 20 bases remaining between them. The CDR3, as DNA: TGTGCCAGCAGTCCCCCTAACAGGAGCGGGAGCACTGAAGCTTTCTTT. Residues: CASSPPNRSGSTEAFF.

The sample holds many counts of this clonotype. The V and J genes are TRBV29-1 and TRBJ1-4, with D possibly being TRBD1 (6 bases). Germline CDR1 SQVTM, CDR2 ANQGSEA. V shed 5 bases and J shed 3 bases, with 10 bases lying between them. The CDR3 totals 13 residues. The CDR3 sequence is CSVLQGANEKLFF. In nucleotides, the CDR3 is TGCAGCGTTCTACAGGGAGCTAATGAAAAACTGTTTTTT.

This clonotype has just a few counts. A much larger clone differs by one base, so this may be a read error. This chain uses TRBV5-6 with TRBJ2-5; D tentatively reads TRBD1 or TRBD2 (5 bases each). V was clipped by 3 bases and J by 0 bases, with 12 bases between them. The CDR3 length is 15 residues. CDR1 and CDR2 (germline): SGHDT, YYEEEE. CDR3 coding DNA: TGTGCCAGCAGCTCCTGGGGGATCTACCAAGAGACCCAGTACTTC. Translation: CASSSWGIYQETQYF.

There are many counts of this clonotype. The V call is TRBV20-1, the J call TRBJ2-1; D is ambiguous. From germline, CDR1 is DFQATT and CDR2 SNEGSKA (reference sequence). Trimming removed 4 bases at V and 6 bases at J, with 10 bases between. The CDR3 sequence is 12 residues long. CDR3 residues: CSATDSINEQFF. The CDR3 nucleotides read TGCAGTGCTACTGATAGTATCAATGAGCAGTTCTTC.

Ten or more counts support this clonotype. The CDR3 loop reads CASSLEGTSYNEQFF. The CDR3 nucleotides read TGCGCCAGCAGCCTCGAAGGGACATCCTACAATGAGCAGTTCTTC. V gene TRBV5-1 combines with J gene TRBJ2-1, with D perhaps TRBD1 (6 bases). This CDR3 spans 15 amino acids. Per germline, CDR1 SGHRS and CDR2 YFSETQ. With 4 bases removed from V and 1 base from J, the gap between germline ends came to 12 bases.

This clonotype was seen repeatedly, ten times or more. V gene TRBV7-3 combines with J gene TRBJ2-1; 8 positions match TRBD2. Germline assignment: CDR1 SGHTA and CDR2 FQGTGA. The V segment lost 4 bases and the J segment 8 bases; nucleotides outside the gene matches: 10. The CDR3 consists of 15 residues. This CDR3 reads CASSSSGHGIDEQFF. CDR3 sequence (DNA): TGTGCCAGCAGCTCTAGCGGGCACGGGATCGATGAGCAGTTCTTC.

This clonotype was counted a few times. The rearrangement joins TRBV5-1 to TRBJ2-3, with a weak D call TRBD2 (5 bases). Trimming took off 3 bases at V and 6 bases at J, with 23 bases between the two ends. The CDR3 sequence is 17 residues long. Germline lookup yields CDR1 SGHRS and CDR2 YFSETQ. The CDR3 sequence: CASSSPRGRWSVDTQYF. CDR3 DNA sequence: TGCGCCAGCAGCTCCCCCCGAGGGCGGTGGTCCGTGGATACGCAGTATTTT.

This clonotype was counted many times. The genes are TRBV14 and TRBJ2-5; D is unresolved. CDR1 SGHDN and CDR2 FVKESK come from the germline V gene. Deletions cut 1 base from V and 4 bases from J, with 10 bases between. This CDR3 is built from 14 residues. The CDR3 nucleotides read TGTGCCAGCAGCCAAGGACGGGCAGGAGAGACCCAGTACTTC. Translating it yields CASSQGRAGETQYF.

The sample holds many counts of this clonotype. CDR3 sequence: CASSLGLSTDTQYF. In DNA form, the CDR3 reads TGCGCCAGCAGCTTGGGACTAAGCACAGATACGCAGTATTTT. The V call is TRBV5-1, the J call TRBJ2-3, with a tentative D call TRBD2 (5 bases). Germline V CDR1 and CDR2: SGHRS, YFSETQ. The length of the CDR3 is 14 residues. Trimming pared 0 bases from V and 0 bases from J, leaving 5 bases between.

The table lists this clonotype with many counts. This chain links TRBV5-6 with TRBJ2-5; 9 bases fit TRBD2. Germline CDR1 is SGHDT and CDR2 is YYEEEE. This CDR3 region has 16 residues. V was clipped by 0 bases and J by 1 base; unmatched bases: 4. In nucleotides, the CDR3 is TGTGCCAGCAGCTTGGACCTAGCGGGGAGCCAAGAGACCCAGTACTTC. Its translation: CASSLDLAGSQETQYF.

In regard to this clonotype: A much larger clone sits a single nucleotide away, making a read error possible. The chain employs TRBV7-2 and TRBJ2-3, with 10 bases fitting TRBD2. The CDR3 totals 20 residues. In germline, CDR1 is SGHTA, CDR2 FQGNSA. With V trimmed by 1 base and J by 2 bases, 15 bases remained unmatched. This chain's CDR3 is CASSLVASGSGGRDTDTQYF. The CDR3 coding sequence is TGTGCCAGCAGCTTAGTGGCTAGCGGGAGTGGGGGCCGTGACACAGATACGCAGTATTTT.

The chain uses TRBV27 and TRBJ2-2; D possibly corresponds to TRBD1 (6 bases). V lost 3 bases, J lost 4 bases, and 9 bases lay in between. Per germline, CDR1 MNHEY and CDR2 SMNVEV (reference sequence). The CDR3 length is 14 residues. The CDR3 reads CASSFDRRTGELFF. The CDR3 DNA sequence: TGTGCCAGCAGTTTTGACAGGCGCACCGGGGAGCTGTTTTTT.

This clonotype was counted many times. The chain is built from TRBV6-5 and TRBJ2-1, with 8 bases that match TRBD1. Germline V gene lookup returns CDR1 MNHEY and CDR2 SVGAGI. The length of the CDR3 is 15 residues. The trim removed 5 bases at V and 0 bases at J, leaving 3 bases unmatched. The CDR3 nucleotides are TGTGCCAGCAGTCCCGGGACAGGCTCCTACAATGAGCAGTTCTTC. Amino acids: CASSPGTGSYNEQFF.

This clonotype has a handful of counts. V is TRBV6-5 and J is TRBJ2-3; D gene ambiguous. CDR3 length equals 14 residues. The germline V and J ends were trimmed by 0 bases and 2 bases, with 6 bases remaining between them. From germline, CDR1 is MNHEY and CDR2 SVGAGI. As DNA, the CDR3 is TGTGCCAGCAGTTACTCGTCCCACACAGATACGCAGTATTTT. Its translation: CASSYSSHTDTQYF.

Turning to this clonotype: The junction departs from germline at one end; a sequencing error may be responsible. This CDR3 reads CASSPRSEALF. As DNA, the CDR3 is TGTGCCAGCAGCCCCCGTTCTGAAGCTTTATTT. The chain employs TRBV12-3 or TRBV12-4 and TRBJ1-1; the D is unclear. CDR3 size: 11 residues.

This clonotype has ten or more counts. The rearrangement joins TRBV11-2 to TRBJ2-1; 9 nucleotides agree with TRBD2. The germline V gene has CDR1 SGHAT and CDR2 FQNNGV. The CDR3 consists of 16 residues. Germline trimming cut 1 base from V and 1 base from J; bases unmatched to any gene: 2. CDR3 in DNA: TGTGCCAGCAGCTTAGGTCTAGCGGGGTCCTACAATGAGCAGTTCTTC. Encoded protein: CASSLGLAGSYNEQFF. Full variable domain (missing parts from reference TRBV11-2 and TRBJ2-1): EAGVAQSPRYKIIEKRQSVAFWCNPISGHATLYWYQQILGQGPKLLIQFQNNGVVDDSQLPKDRFSAERLKGVDSTLKIQPAKLEDSAVYLCASSLGLAGSYNEQFFGPGTRLTVL.